This T cell receptor beta chain was obtained from a study of blood T cell repertoires in COVID-19. Across the study: Sites across the United States, Italy and Spain contributed samples from acute and convalescent COVID-19. In each case, the material was cDNA or gDNA derived from T cells, B-cell-depleted T cells, or PBMCs.

Per germline, CDR1 MNHEY and CDR2 SVGAGI. CDR3 length: 15 residues. Losses at the gene ends were 7 bases for V and 7 bases for J; bases not matched to a gene: 10. In the authors' methods: Scientists estimated how many nucleated cells there were by amplifying reference gene primers. Produced via immunoSEQ multiplex PCR; TCRdb's table is partial and in-frame only. Clone size and V and J calls were adopted from that table, with D and trimming inferred from the DNA. There are roughly 70,000 clones in the sample; 80% to 90% occur only once, and about 4.9% lies in the top ten. The rearrangement links TRBV6-5 to TRBJ1-6; 7 positions match TRBD1. Sequenced sample: peripheral blood. The sequence was obtained from a woman in her forties or fifties with active COVID-19. CDR3 sequence: CASKFTGQYNSPLHF. Written as DNA, the CDR3 is TGTGCCAGCAAATTTACGGGACAGTACAATTCACCCCTCCACTTT.